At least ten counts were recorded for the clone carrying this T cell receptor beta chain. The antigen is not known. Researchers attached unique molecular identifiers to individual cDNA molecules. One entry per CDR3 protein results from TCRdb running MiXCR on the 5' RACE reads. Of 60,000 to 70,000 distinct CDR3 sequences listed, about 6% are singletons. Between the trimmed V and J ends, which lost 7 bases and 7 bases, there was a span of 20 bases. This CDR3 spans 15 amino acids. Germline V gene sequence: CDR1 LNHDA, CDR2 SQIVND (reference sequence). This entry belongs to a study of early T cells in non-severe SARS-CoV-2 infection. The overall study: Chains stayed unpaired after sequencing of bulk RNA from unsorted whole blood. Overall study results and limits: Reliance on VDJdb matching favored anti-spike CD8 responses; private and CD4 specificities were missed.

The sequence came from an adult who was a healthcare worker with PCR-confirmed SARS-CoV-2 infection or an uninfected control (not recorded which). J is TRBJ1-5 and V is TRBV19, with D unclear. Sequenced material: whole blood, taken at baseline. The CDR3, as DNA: TGTGCCAGTACGCCATCGGGCAGCCGCCCGCAGCCCCAGCATTTT. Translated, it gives CASTPSGSRPQPQHF.